This TCR beta chain emerged from a study of blood T cell repertoires in COVID-19. Study-wide context: Sources were T cells, B-cell-depleted T cells, or PBMCs; the material itself was cDNA or gDNA.

This CDR3 is built from 17 residues. Between the trimmed V and J ends, which lost 1 base and 3 bases, there was a span of 19 bases. Germline V gene lookup returns CDR1 MGHRA and CDR2 YSYEKL. Researchers sorted participants into cohorts using their self-reported clinical history. TCRdb's table, derived via immunoSEQ multiplex PCR, lists solely in-frame clones and lacks some. Of hundreds of thousands of clones in the sample, roughly four fifths were seen once. The sequencing input was PBMCs or T cells enriched from blood (not recorded which). The clonotype originates from a man between 40 and 49 years old who had been exposed to COVID-19. V is TRBV4-1 and J is TRBJ2-7; TRBD2 is a possible D gene (5 bases). CDR3 region: CASSQVYFSGGSYEQYF. CDR3 DNA: TGCGCCAGCAGCCAAGTTTATTTTAGTGGTGGGAGCTACGAGCAGTACTTC.